This T cell receptor beta chain is drawn from a study of T cell responses to AZD1222 COVID-19 vaccine. General observations from the study: Just 5 to 7 AZD1222 recipients were seropositive at baseline. Spike-specific TCR depth and breadth grew after two AZD1222 doses. In all cases, repertoires were sampled only after the peak T cell response. Spike-wide coverage was observed for vaccine-associated CD4 TCRs, with dominant responses at 160-218 and 743-854.

Regarding this clone: What it binds is not known.

The CDR3 runs to 15 residues. With 3 bases removed from V and 4 bases from J, the gap between germline ends came to 15 bases. From germline, CDR1 is MDHEN and CDR2 SYDVKM. This table comes from immunoSEQ multiplex PCR, and its TCRdb copy is limited to in-frame clones, with some not included. The data hold 140,000 to 150,000 clones, with approximately 90% observed a single time. Here the sequenced sample was peripheral blood, taken on day 0 of MenACWY control vaccination. The V call is TRBV28, the J call TRBJ1-2; D is undetermined. The origin of this receptor is an adult in good health. The CDR3 sequence is CASSLLSEPLYGYTF. The CDR3 DNA is TGTGCCAGCAGTTTGTTGTCTGAGCCACTCTATGGCTACACCTTC.